One and the same sample provided the 7 T cell receptor beta chains below, sequenced in a study of T cells after yellow fever vaccination. TCRdb re-analysed the 5' RACE reads in MiXCR, keeping a single row per CDR3 protein. This sample has 300,000 or so distinct CDR3 sequences, with around 6.8% found just once. Here the sequenced sample was PBMCs, taken about 49 days after the first yellow fever vaccination. The receptor source for this set is a man between 18 and 35 years old who received the YFV17D yellow fever vaccine.

This chain connects TRBV30 to TRBJ2-7, with D perhaps matching TRBD2 (6 bases). The V end was cut by 0 bases, the J end by 6 bases, with 15 bases between. Germline loops: CDR1 GTSNPN, CDR2 SVGIG (reference sequence). The CDR3 runs 14 residues. The CDR3 region has the DNA TGTGCCTGGAGTGTAATCGGGGGTACCGCCGAGCAGTACTTC. This encodes CAWSVIGGTAEQYF.

The V gene is TRBV19, the J gene TRBJ2-2, with 8 bases that match TRBD2. The trim removed 3 bases at V and 6 bases at J, leaving 6 bases unmatched. From germline, CDR1 is LNHDA and CDR2 SQIVND (reference sequence). This CDR3 spans 15 amino acids. DNA for the CDR3: TGTGCCAGTAGTATCCGTAGCGGGGACGCCGGGGAGCTGTTTTTT. It translates to CASSIRSGDAGELFF.

The rearrangement joins TRBV7-2 to TRBJ2-3, with a tentative D call TRBD2 (5 bases). This CDR3 is built from 12 residues. Per germline, CDR1 SGHTA and CDR2 FQGNSA. CDR3 bases: TGTGGAGTGGGCGGGCGCGGAGATACGCAGTATTTT. It encodes CGVGGRGDTQYF.

There are a few counts of this clonotype. The chain carries TRBV27 and TRBJ1-1; 8 nucleotides align to TRBD1. This CDR3 comprises 15 residues. Germline V CDR1 and CDR2: MNHEY, SMNVEV (reference sequence). The V segment lost 5 bases and the J segment 6 bases; nucleotides outside the gene matches: 11. The CDR3 is CASSLTDREISEAFF. In DNA form, the CDR3 reads TGTGCCAGCAGTCTTACGGACAGGGAGATCTCTGAAGCTTTCTTT.

This clonotype turned up a few times. DNA of the CDR3: TGTGCCAGCAGCTCCGGGACAGGGAGGAAGGGGGAGCTGTTTTTT. This gives the protein CASSSGTGRKGELFF. J is TRBJ2-2 and V is TRBV5-4; 9 bases are shared with TRBD1. The CDR3 is 15 residues long. The V and J ends lost 3 bases and 8 bases, in that order; junction bases with no gene match: 8. CDR1 is SGHNT, CDR2 YYREEE, per germline (reference sequence).

V gene TRBV20-1 combines with J gene TRBJ2-7; 11 bases match TRBD2. Germline V gives CDR1 DFQATT, CDR2 SNEGSKA (reference sequence). V trimming: 4 bases; J trimming: 5 bases; junction bases outside the gene matches: 4. This CDR3 has 13 amino acids. The chain's CDR3 is CSATRLAGNEQYF. CDR3 DNA: TGCAGTGCTACCCGACTAGCGGGGAACGAGCAGTACTTC.

The rearrangement links TRBV7-2 to TRBJ1-2; 7 bases line up with TRBD1. After removal of 1 base from V and 2 bases from J, the junction contained 4 bases not matched to a gene. CDR3 length: 15 residues. Germline V gene data show CDR1 as SGHTA and CDR2 as FQGNSA. The CDR3 DNA sequence: TGTGCCAGCAGCTTAGTTACAGGGGAGAACTATGGCTACACCTTC. Its protein is CASSLVTGENYGYTF.